This TCR beta chain derives from a study of cytotoxic CD8 clonotypes in ibrutinib-treated CLL. Study-wide points: Collection times varied between progressing and sustained-remission patients. Increased clonality at ibrutinib response gave way to a return toward baseline at progression. Clonality (at baseline) was higher than in age-matched healthy donors and tracked circulating CD8+ T-cell counts.

V was shortened by 1 base and J by 5 bases, with 11 bases between the two germline ends. Germline V gene lookup returns CDR1 LNHDA and CDR2 SQIVND (reference sequence). This CDR3 spans 15 amino acids. Of note for this clone: The antigen remains undetermined. Different DNA sequences within this sample yield the same CDR3.

A 1 in 200,000 to 1 in 1 million T cell depth was the sequencing target. Data came from immunoSEQ multiplex PCR; TCRdb stores just in-frame clones and leaves some out. This sample has roughly 200,000 clones, with approximately 79% found just once. The sequenced sample was PBMCs, obtained after 12 months of ibrutinib treatment. This TCR was recovered from a human donor with chronic lymphocytic leukemia. The V call is TRBV19, the J call TRBJ2-2; tentatively, D is TRBD1 (6 bases). CDR3 DNA sequence: TGTGCCAGTAGTATAGGGGGCAGGGGAACCGGGGAGCTGTTTTTT. Translation: CASSIGGRGTGELFF.